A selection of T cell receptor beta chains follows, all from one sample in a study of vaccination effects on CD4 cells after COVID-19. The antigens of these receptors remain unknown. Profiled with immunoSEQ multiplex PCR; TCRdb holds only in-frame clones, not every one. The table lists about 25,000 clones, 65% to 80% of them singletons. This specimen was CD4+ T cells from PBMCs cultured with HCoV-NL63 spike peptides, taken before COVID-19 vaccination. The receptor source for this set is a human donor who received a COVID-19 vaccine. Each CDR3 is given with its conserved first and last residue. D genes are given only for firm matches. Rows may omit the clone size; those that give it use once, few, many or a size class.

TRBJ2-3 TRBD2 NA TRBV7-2 TGTGCCAGCAGCTCGCGGGGGGGTTTCACAGATACGCAGTATTTT CASSSRGGFTDTQYF
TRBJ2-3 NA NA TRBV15 TGTGCCACCAGCAGTGCGACAGGACCTAGCACAGATACGCAGTATTTT CATSSATGPSTDTQYF
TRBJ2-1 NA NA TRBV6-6 TGTGCCAGCAGTTACGGGCTAGAATACAATGAGCAGTTCTTC CASSYGLEYNEQFF
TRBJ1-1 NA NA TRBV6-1 TGTGCCAGCAGTGACACAATCCTGGGGCTGAACACTGAAGCTTTCTTT CASSDTILGLNTEAFF
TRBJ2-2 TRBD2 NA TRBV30 TGTGCCTGGAGTGGAGAGACTAGCGGGACAACCGGGGAGCTGTTTTTT CAWSGETSGTTGELFF
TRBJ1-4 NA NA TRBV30 TGTGCCTGGAGTGCGCAGCCTAATGAAAAACTGTTTTTT CAWSAQPNEKLFF
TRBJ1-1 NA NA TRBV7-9 TGTGCCAGCAGCCCCAAATTCCGGGCAACTGAAGCTTTCTTT CASSPKFRATEAFF
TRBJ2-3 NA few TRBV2 TGTGCCAGCACCCCGGACTACCGCGGGGATACGCAGTATTTT CASTPDYRGDTQYF
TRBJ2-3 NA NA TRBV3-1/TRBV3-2 TGTGCCAGCACCCCCACCGGGACTAGCACAGATACGCAGTATTTT CASTPTGTSTDTQYF
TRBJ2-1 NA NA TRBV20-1 TGCAGTGCTAGTGGGCCTAGCCACGATAACAATGAGCAGTTCTTC CSASGPSHDNNEQFF
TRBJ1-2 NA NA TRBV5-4 TGTGCCAGCAGCTTGGAGAATAACTATGGCTACACCTTC CASSLENNYGYTF
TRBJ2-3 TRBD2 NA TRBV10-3 TGTGCCATCAGTGTCGGGGGGGACACAGATACGCAGTATTTT CAISVGGDTDTQYF
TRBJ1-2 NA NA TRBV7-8 TGTGCCAGCAGCTTAAGGGTCGGGGGACTCCGCTATGGCTACACCTTC CASSLRVGGLRYGYTF
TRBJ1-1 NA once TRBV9 TGTGCCAGCAGCGTAGCTACCGGGTTCGGTTTTGGCGCTGAAGCTTTCTTT CASSVATGFGFGAEAFF
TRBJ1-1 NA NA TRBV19 TGTGCCAGTAGTATAGCGGCAGGGGCCTTGAACACTGAAGCTTTCTTT CASSIAAGALNTEAFF
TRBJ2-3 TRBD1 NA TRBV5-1 TGCGCCAGCAGCTTGGAGAGACAGGGGTCTGATACGCAGTATTTT CASSLERQGSDTQYF
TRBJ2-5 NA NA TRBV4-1 TGCGCCAGCAAACAGACGGGGGCCTCCCAAGAGACCCAGTACTTC CASKQTGASQETQYF
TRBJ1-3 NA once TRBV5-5 TGTGCCAGCGGCACGGGGCAGATGAGAAACACCATATATTTT CASGTGQMRNTIYF
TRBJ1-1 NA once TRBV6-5 TGTGCCAGCAGTTACGGCCAGGGGCTGGCTGAAGCTTTCTTT CASSYGQGLAEAFF
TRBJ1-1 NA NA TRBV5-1 TGCGCCAGCAGGAATAAAAACAGGGAGGGTGAAGCTTTCTTT CASRNKNREGEAFF
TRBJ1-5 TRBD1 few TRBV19 TGTGCCAGTACCGGACAGGGGCTGATGGGTCAGCCCCAGCATTTT CASTGQGLMGQPQHF
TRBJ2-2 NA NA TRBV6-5 TGTGCCAGCAGGGCAGGGGACTTCCACACCGGGGAGCTGTTTTTT CASRAGDFHTGELFF
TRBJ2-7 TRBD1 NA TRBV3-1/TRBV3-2 TGTGCCAGCAGCCAAGACGACAGGGGGATAAACTTC CASSQDDRGINF
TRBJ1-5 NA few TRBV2 TGTGCCAGCAGGGGAACTTATAGCAATCAGCCCCAGCATTTT CASRGTYSNQPQHF
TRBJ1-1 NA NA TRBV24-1 TGTGCCACCAGTGATTTGCGGGCTCCCGCTGAAGCTTTCTTT CATSDLRAPAEAFF
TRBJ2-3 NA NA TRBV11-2 TGTGCCAGCAGCTTAGTGGCCGGGGTAGATACGCAGTATTTT CASSLVAGVDTQYF
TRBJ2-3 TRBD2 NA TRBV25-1 TGTGCCAGCAGAGTGACTAGCGGGGTCACAGATACGCAGTATTTT CASRVTSGVTDTQYF